This record looks at one TCR beta chain sequence and its context. This entry comes from a study of T cell responses to AZD1222 COVID-19 vaccine. Trimming removed 6 bases from V and 1 base from J, with 13 bases in between. The CDR3 has 15 amino acids. CDR1 and CDR2 from the germline V gene are MNHEY and SVGAGI. TCRdb's table, derived via immunoSEQ multiplex PCR, lists solely in-frame clones and lacks some. The data hold around 160,000 clones, with roughly 80% observed a single time. The chain joins TRBV6-5 to TRBJ1-3; D ambiguous. The sequence came from an adult in good health. Sequencing was performed on peripheral blood, taken on day 0 of MenACWY control vaccination. The CDR3 coding sequence is TGTGCCAGCAGGCTTGCGGGAGGGTCTGGAAACACCATATATTTT. This sequence encodes CASRLAGGSGNTIYF.